The rows below give T cell receptor beta chains drawn from one sample of a study of cytomegalovirus exposure and HLA in healthy donors. The repertoire was sequenced with immunoSEQ multiplex PCR; TCRdb's copy has only in-frame clones and lacks some. The sample records 160,000 or so clones, around 79% being singletons. The sequenced sample consisted of PBMCs. These receptors were collected from a man aged 35 to 55 in good health and CMV-seronegative. CDR3s include the opening cysteine and the closing phenylalanine or tryptophan. The D gene is left open where the match is weak. The listing skips clone size in some rows; elsewhere it reads once, few, many or a size class.

D gene | J gene | V gene | clone size | CDR3 DNA | CDR3 protein
NA | TRBJ2-2 | TRBV7-9 | NA | TGTGCCAGCAGCCCTCCAACTAGTACCGGGGAGCTGTTTTTT | CASSPPTSTGELFF
NA | TRBJ2-2 | TRBV4-1 | NA | TGCGCCAGCAGAATGGGCAGTACGAACACCGGGGAGCTGTTTTTT | CASRMGSTNTGELFF
NA | TRBJ1-4 | TRBV28 | NA | TGTGCCAGCAGGGGAGGGAGTGAAAAACTGTTTTTT | CASRGGSEKLFF
NA | TRBJ2-7 | TRBV11-2 | NA | TGTGCCAGCAGCCCTATAAGTCGGCGGGGCTCCTACGAGCAGTACTTC | CASSPISRRGSYEQYF
NA | TRBJ2-1 | TRBV19 | NA | TGTGCCAGTAGTATAGAGGTGCGGAAAAACTACAATGAGCAGTTCTTC | CASSIEVRKNYNEQFF
TRBD2 | TRBJ2-3 | TRBV7-6 | NA | TGTGCCAGCAGTGGGGGGGGAGTCACAGATACGCAGTATTTT | CASSGGGVTDTQYF
NA | TRBJ2-5 | TRBV6-1 | few | TGTGCCAGCATCGGACAGTTGCAAGAGACCCAGTACTTC | CASIGQLQETQYF
TRBD2 | TRBJ2-7 | TRBV7-8 | once | TGTGCCAGCAGCTTGTCGACAGGGTTAGCTAGCGGGAGCTCCTACGAGCAGTACTTC | CASSLSTGLASGSSYEQYF
NA | TRBJ1-2 | TRBV16 | NA | TGTGCCAGCAGCCCCTACTATGGCTACACCTTC | CASSPYYGYTF
NA | TRBJ1-4 | TRBV7-6 | NA | TGTGCCAGCGGCACAGAACCAACTAATGAAAAACTGTTTTTT | CASGTEPTNEKLFF